The 15 T cell receptor beta chains below were found in one sample sequenced in a study of cytomegalovirus exposure and HLA in healthy donors. 60 Vbeta and 13 Jbeta primers were used in PCR. TCRdb keeps only in-frame clones here, not all; method: immunoSEQ multiplex PCR. The profile covers roughly 190,000 clones, with 75% to 80% appearing a single time and about 3% taken by the ten largest. Sequencing was done on a sample of PBMCs. The receptors were sampled from a female donor in good health and CMV-seronegative.

This clone was counted a few times. Other nucleotide sequences from this sample produce the same CDR3. The CDR3 region is CASSLTSSYEQYF. CDR3 sequence (DNA): TGCGCCAGCAGCTTGACTAGCTCCTACGAGCAGTACTTC. The chain is built from TRBV5-1 and TRBJ2-7; a weak D match, TRBD2 (5 bases). The V gene lost 1 base and the J gene lost 0 bases, with 5 bases spanning the gap. CDR3 length: 13 amino acids. The germline CDR1 and CDR2 sequences are SGHRS and YFSETQ.

The chain carries TRBV19 and TRBJ2-3, with D unresolved. The CDR3 extends over 17 amino acids. V was clipped by 3 bases and J by 1 base, with 17 bases between them. CDR1 and CDR2 from the germline V gene are LNHDA and SQIVND (reference sequence). The CDR3 is CASSIRDTLEGTDTQYF. DNA for the CDR3: TGTGCCAGTAGTATCCGTGATACCCTAGAGGGCACAGATACGCAGTATTTT.

This chain joins TRBV7-9 and TRBJ2-1; 11 bases map to TRBD2. Germline values: CDR1 SEHNR, CDR2 FQNEAQ (reference sequence). The CDR3 loop spans 15 amino acids. After removal of 3 bases from V and 8 bases from J, the junction contained 6 bases not matched to a gene. The CDR3 protein is CASSFPGLAEYEQFF. The CDR3, as DNA: TGTGCCAGCAGCTTCCCGGGACTAGCGGAATATGAGCAGTTCTTC. The whole variable domain, remainder taken from reference TRBV7-9 and TRBJ2-1, is DTGVSQNPRHKITKRGQNVTFRCDPISEHNRLYWYRQTLGQGPEFLTYFQNEAQLEKSRLLSDRFSAERPKGSFSTLEIQRTEQGDSAMYLCASSFPGLAEYEQFFGPGTRLTVL.

The chain uses TRBV4-1 and TRBJ2-5; 11 bases are a match to TRBD2. Trimming cost V 7 bases and J 5 bases; bases outside gene matches: 12. Germline V lookup: CDR1 MGHRA, CDR2 YSYEKL. This CDR3 has 16 residues. The CDR3 loop is CASNQSPSGGWETQYF. The CDR3 coding sequence is TGCGCCAGCAACCAGAGTCCTAGCGGGGGGTGGGAGACCCAGTACTTC.

V is TRBV7-2 and J is TRBJ2-1, with 9 bases lining up with TRBD2. V lost 5 bases to trimming and J lost 9 bases; unmatched junction nucleotides: 14. Germline CDR1 reads SGHTA; CDR2 reads FQGNSA. This CDR3 is built from 16 residues. In nucleotides, the CDR3 is TGTGCCAGCAGCCCAAACCTGGCGGGAGGGCCGGGTGAGCAGTTCTTC. Its translation is CASSPNLAGGPGEQFF.

V usage is TRBV2 and J usage is TRBJ2-7; D remains unclear. V dropped 3 bases and J dropped 0 bases, with 15 bases sitting between them. Germline V gene lookup returns CDR1 SNHLY and CDR2 FYNNEI. The CDR3 totals 16 residues. Written as DNA, the CDR3 is TGTGCCAGCAGTGAGACCGCGCCAGACACCTCCTACGAGCAGTACTTC. Translated, it gives CASSETAPDTSYEQYF.

This sequence joins TRBV29-1 and TRBJ2-1; D perhaps matches TRBD2 (5 bases). Germline V lookup: CDR1 SQVTM, CDR2 ANQGSEA. The CDR3 is 14 amino acids. With 1 base removed from V and 2 bases from J, the gap between germline ends came to 9 bases. CDR3 residues: CSVEAAAPYNEQFF. CDR3 DNA: TGCAGCGTTGAAGCAGCGGCCCCCTACAATGAGCAGTTCTTC.

The chain couples TRBV6-1 to TRBJ1-1, with a tentative D call TRBD1 (6 bases). In germline, CDR1 is MNHNS, CDR2 SASEGT. Trimming shortened V by 0 bases and J by 1 base, and 9 bases separated the two germline ends. The CDR3 has 15 residues. As DNA, the CDR3 is TGTGCCAGCAGTGAAGCGATGGGGGCGAACACTGAAGCTTTCTTT. This encodes CASSEAMGANTEAFF.

The V and J genes are TRBV7-6 and TRBJ2-7; 12 nucleotides line up with TRBD1. Germline trimming cut 5 bases from V and 3 bases from J; bases unmatched to any gene: 8. This CDR3 has 16 amino acids. Per the germline V gene, CDR1 is SGHVS and CDR2 is FNYEAQ. The CDR3 is CASSPGTGGPLYEQYF. In DNA, the CDR3 is TGTGCCAGCAGCCCTGGGACAGGGGGCCCCCTCTACGAGCAGTACTTC.

CDR3 in DNA: TGCGCCAGCAGCCAAGATCGGACAGAGAGCACAGATACGCAGTATTTT. Amino acid sequence: CASSQDRTESTDTQYF. This chain connects TRBV4-1 to TRBJ2-3, with D possibly being TRBD1 (6 bases). Trimming left V 0 bases short and J 0 bases short, with 10 bases between. The CDR3 extends over 16 amino acids. CDR1 is MGHRA, CDR2 YSYEKL, per germline.

The CDR3 bases are TGTGCCAGCGGGGAGGGCGGATCCTACGAGCAGTACTTC. Its translation is CASGEGGSYEQYF. The V gene is TRBV2, the J gene TRBJ2-7; the match to TRBD2 covers 7 bases. J gave up 1 base and V 8 bases, and 5 bases lay outside the gene matches. Germline V CDR1 and CDR2: SNHLY, FYNNEI. The CDR3 consists of 13 residues.

The chain employs TRBV9 and TRBJ1-1; D is uncertain. V lost 9 bases to trimming and J lost 5 bases, with 17 bases between them. CDR3 length: 13 residues. CDR1 SGDLS and CDR2 YYNGEE come from the germline V gene. The CDR3 reads CATQERPGTEAFF. CDR3 bases: TGTGCCACTCAAGAACGCCCGGGGACTGAAGCTTTCTTT.

The chain is built from TRBV9 and TRBJ2-3; no firm D call. Trimming pared 1 base from V and 3 bases from J, leaving 9 bases between. The CDR3 is 14 residues long. Per the germline V gene, CDR1 is SGDLS and CDR2 is YYNGEE. The CDR3 DNA reads as TGTGCCAGCAGCGTACAGGCTGGGACAGATACGCAGTATTTT. This sequence encodes CASSVQAGTDTQYF. The entire variable domain, with the rest obtained from reference TRBV9 and TRBJ2-3, is as follows: DSGVTQTPKHLITATGQRVTLRCSPRSGDLSVYWYQQSLDQGLQFLIQYYNGEERAKGNILERFSAQQFPDLHSELNLSSLELGDSALYFCASSVQAGTDTQYFGPGTRLTVL.

The chain is built from TRBV12-5 and TRBJ1-3; TRBD1 matches 7 bases. The V segment lost 8 bases and the J segment 0 bases; nucleotides outside the gene matches: 4. This CDR3 region has 14 residues. The germline CDR1 and CDR2 sequences are LGHNT and FRNRAP. The CDR3 bases are TGTGCTAGTAGGGGACAGAGCTCTGGAAACACCATATATTTT. As protein: CASRGQSSGNTIYF.

This clone was counted a few times. This chain uses TRBV5-4 with TRBJ1-3; TRBD1 matches at 9 bases. Germline assignment: CDR1 SGHNT and CDR2 YYREEE (reference sequence). This CDR3 has 14 amino acids. Trimming at V came to 3 bases and at J to 7 bases, leaving 5 bases not matched to a gene. The CDR3 DNA is TGTGCCAGCAGCTCGGGACAGGGATTTAACACCATATATTTT. This sequence encodes CASSSGQGFNTIYF.